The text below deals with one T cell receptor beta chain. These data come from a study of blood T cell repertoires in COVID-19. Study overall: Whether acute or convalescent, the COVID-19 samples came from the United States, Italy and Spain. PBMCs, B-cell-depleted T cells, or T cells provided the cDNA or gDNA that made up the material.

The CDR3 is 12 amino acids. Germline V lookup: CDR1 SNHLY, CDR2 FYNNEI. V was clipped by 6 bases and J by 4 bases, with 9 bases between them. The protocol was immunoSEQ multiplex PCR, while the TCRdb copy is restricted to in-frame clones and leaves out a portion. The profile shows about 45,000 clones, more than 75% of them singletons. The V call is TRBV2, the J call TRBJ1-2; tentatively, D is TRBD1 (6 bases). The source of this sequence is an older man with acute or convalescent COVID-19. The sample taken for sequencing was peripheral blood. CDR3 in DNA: TGTGCCAGCAGCCGACAGGCCTATGGCTACACCTTC. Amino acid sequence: CASSRQAYGYTF.